This TCR beta chain came from a study of T cells in Graves' hyperthyroidism and ophthalmopathy (dated by TCRdb to the late 2010s). About the full investigation: Peripheral blood was sampled at the time of initial diagnosis, prior to any treatment. TCR V-J signatures able to tell the groups apart were searched for in a discovery cohort of 90 to 100 patients, of whom more than 40 had Graves' ophthalmopathy and about 60 had stable Graves' hyperthyroidism. Prospective prediction of ophthalmopathy was tested in an independent validation cohort consisting of roughly 19 hyperthyroidism patients and about 17 patients who later progressed to ophthalmopathy. For training and testing, the 80 to 100 patients in the discovery cohort were randomly divided in a 7:3 ratio. In roughly six Graves' hyperthyroidism patients, the study also compared T-cell repertoires from thyroid tissue with T-cell repertoires from blood. Following sampling, methimazole starting at 30 mg daily was given to hyperthyroidism patients, and high-dose intravenous methylprednisolone was given to ophthalmopathy patients. TCR Vbeta CDR3 sequencing of 140 or so peripheral blood samples (more than 40 ophthalmopathy, 70 to 85 hyperthyroidism and 17 progressor patients) is reported in the paper. The investigation overall reported the following: Sample size was not statistically predetermined, and blinding of investigators to group allocation was not performed. Ophthalmopathy was separated from stable hyperthyroidism by a 13 V-J signature model, with over 85% sensitivity and about 81% specificity obtained in cross-validation and 80%/75% obtained in testing. In validation, progression to ophthalmopathy was predicted by the model with 70.59% sensitivity and roughly 76% specificity, a median of roughly six months before onset. Most expanded thyroid clonotypes (frequency above 0.001) were also detected in blood, suggesting blood repertoires may reflect thyroid immune responses.

TCR beta CDR3 regions were amplified from RNA transcripts. For the first round of RT-PCR on the TCR CDR3, the HTBI primer set was used together with the Qiagen OneStep RT-PCR kit. Libraries were constructed in a second round of multiplex PCR, after which size selection and purification were performed. Paired-end sequencing of the libraries was performed with 100 bp reads on an Illumina HiSeq2000. The original pipeline was this. SOAPnuke was used to process the raw data, with reads discarded if the reads contained adapters or uncalled bases, had a mean Phred below 15, or lacked an exact constant-primer or identifier match. COPE v1.2.5 was used to merge the high-quality paired reads, and each unique nucleotide sequence was defined as a clonotype. MiTCR v1.1 was used to align the clonotypes against IMGT TRBV, TRBD and TRBJ reference segments. The analysis included only V-J combinations with a frequency above 0.0001, which together covered approximately 99% of the repertoires. A TCS score was defined as the ratio between F50 (clonal expansion) and ExV (chaos), using BLOSUM62-based TCRdist between CDR3 peptides within each V-J. Welch's t-statistics and random forest reduced fewer than 550 V-J features to about 13, which were used in a naive Bayes classifier (R e1071). TCRdb redid the processing of the public reads, applying fastp at Q25 and MiXCR, and retained in-frame beta chains. When rows share a CDR3 protein, they turn into one entry using the most common DNA and genes. None of the V and J calls come from the authors' own analysis; TCRdb made them. The sample has about 580,000 distinct CDR3 sequences on record, roughly 13% of them singletons. The ten top clones hold around 5.4% of the sample.

Spanning cysteine to phenylalanine, the CDR3 consists of 14 amino acids. This entry keeps only the CDR3 DNA: 42 bases, framed from base 1. V trim: 5 bases; J trim: 7 bases; unmatched bases: 6. CDR1 is given as LNHNV and CDR2 as YYDKDF, both from the germline V gene (reference sequence). The hyperthyroidism patients were between 18 and 65 years old and newly diagnosed, with a disease duration of less than 2 months. Exclusion was applied to patients with uncontrolled infections, other autoimmune diseases, pregnancy or lactation. Diagnoses were established on the basis of clinical symptoms, serum thyroxine and TRAb, thyroid ultrasound, and orbital computed tomography. Blood from progressor patients was collected at the time of first diagnosis with hyperthyroidism, before any ophthalmopathy symptoms had appeared. Ficoll-Paque density gradient centrifugation was used to isolate PBMCs from about 10 ml of fresh peripheral blood. Progressor patients were first diagnosed with Graves' hyperthyroidism and then developed ophthalmopathy during follow-up. Total RNA was extracted with Trizol reagent, and quality was checked on an Agilent 2100 Bioanalyzer.

This clonotype was seen ten or more times. It has no known antigen specificity. Qualities for individual bases were not recorded, and no much larger clone is one base off. The chain uses TRBV15 and TRBJ1-3, with TRBD1 matching 9 junction bases. The sequence was obtained from a woman in her 30s with Graves' hyperthyroidism that later progressed to Graves' ophthalmopathy. The sample comprised blood. The bases read TGTGCCACCAGCGTGGACAGGGGACCCAACACCATATATTTT. Translated, it gives CATSVDRGPNTIYF.